This TCR beta chain originates from a study of beta chain features in type 1 diabetes. Study background: Regarding age, gender and cell yields, patients proved similar to healthy donors. Broader study findings: TCRB repertoires of naive, central memory and Treg cells appeared more similar among patients than among healthy donors. People with Type 1 diabetes carried modestly yet significantly shorter TCRB CDR3s in all four CD4+ subsets.

In regard to this clone: What it recognizes is unknown.

All of the isolated RNA was reverse transcribed, so expressed TCRB transcripts were sequenced. Assay: immunoSEQ multiplex PCR; the TCRdb copy retains only in-frame clones and omits some. The table shows 250,000 to 350,000 clones, with about 13% occurring only once. The CDR3 is 14 residues long. V gave up 7 bases and J gave up 4 bases, with 14 bases separating them. Germline V gene data show CDR1 as MNHNS and CDR2 as SASEGT. The chain uses TRBV6-1 and TRBJ2-1, with a possible D match to TRBD1 (6 bases). The receptor was isolated from a man between 25 and 39 years old with type 1 diabetes. The sequenced material came from naive CD4+ T cells from blood. The CDR3 spells CASKGTQLYNEQFF. In nucleotides, the CDR3 is TGTGCCAGCAAGGGGACACAGCTTTACAATGAGCAGTTCTTC.